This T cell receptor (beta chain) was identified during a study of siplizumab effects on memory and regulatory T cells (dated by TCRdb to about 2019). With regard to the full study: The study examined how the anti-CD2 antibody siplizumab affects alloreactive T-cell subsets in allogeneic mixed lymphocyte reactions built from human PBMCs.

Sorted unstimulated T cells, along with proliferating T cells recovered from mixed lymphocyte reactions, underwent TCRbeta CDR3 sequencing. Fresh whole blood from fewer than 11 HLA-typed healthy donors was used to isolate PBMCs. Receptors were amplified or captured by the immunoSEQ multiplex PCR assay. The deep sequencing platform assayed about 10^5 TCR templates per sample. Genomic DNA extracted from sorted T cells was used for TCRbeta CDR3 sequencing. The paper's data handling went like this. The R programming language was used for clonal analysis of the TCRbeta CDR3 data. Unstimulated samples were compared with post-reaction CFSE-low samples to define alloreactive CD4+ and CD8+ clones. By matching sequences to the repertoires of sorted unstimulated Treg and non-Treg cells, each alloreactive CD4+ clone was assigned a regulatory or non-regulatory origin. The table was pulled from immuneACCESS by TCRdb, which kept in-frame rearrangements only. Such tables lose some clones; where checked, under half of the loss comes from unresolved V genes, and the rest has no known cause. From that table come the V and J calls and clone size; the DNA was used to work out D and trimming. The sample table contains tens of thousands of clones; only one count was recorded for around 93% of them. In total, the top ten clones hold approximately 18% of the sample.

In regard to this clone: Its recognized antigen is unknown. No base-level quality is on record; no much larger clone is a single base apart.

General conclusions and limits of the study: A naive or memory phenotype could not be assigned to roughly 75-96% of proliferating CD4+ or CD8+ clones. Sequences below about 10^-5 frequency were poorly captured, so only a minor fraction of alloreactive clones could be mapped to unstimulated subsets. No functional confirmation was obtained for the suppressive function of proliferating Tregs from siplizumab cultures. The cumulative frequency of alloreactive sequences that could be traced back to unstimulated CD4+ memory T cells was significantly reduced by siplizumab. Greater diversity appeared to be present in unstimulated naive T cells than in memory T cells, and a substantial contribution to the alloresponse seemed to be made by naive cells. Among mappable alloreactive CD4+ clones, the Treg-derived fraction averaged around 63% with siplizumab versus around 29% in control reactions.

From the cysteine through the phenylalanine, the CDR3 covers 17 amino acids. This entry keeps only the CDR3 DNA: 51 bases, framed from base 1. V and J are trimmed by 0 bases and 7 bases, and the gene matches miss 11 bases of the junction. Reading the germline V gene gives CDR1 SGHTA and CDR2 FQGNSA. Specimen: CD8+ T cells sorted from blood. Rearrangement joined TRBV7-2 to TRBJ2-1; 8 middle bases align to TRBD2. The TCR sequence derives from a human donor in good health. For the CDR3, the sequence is CASSLALRRGAPNEQFF. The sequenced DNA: TGTGCCAGCAGCTTAGCGCTGCGGCGGGGGGCCCCTAATGAGCAGTTCTTC.